Below, 11 T cell receptor beta chains from the same sample are listed, as sequenced in a study of blood T cell repertoires in COVID-19. Sequencing was performed with immunoSEQ multiplex PCR; in TCRdb, only in-frame clones are kept and a portion is missing. The data hold about 100,000 clones, with approximately 87% observed a single time. Sequences were obtained from peripheral blood. These receptors all come from a human donor in a cohort sampled during active COVID-19.

The chain couples TRBV6-4 to TRBJ2-7, with a tentative D call TRBD2 (5 bases). V lost 4 bases and J lost 6, with 19 bases in between. The CDR3 covers 15 residues. Germline CDR1 and CDR2: MRHNA and SNTAGT. DNA of the CDR3: TGTGCCAGCAGTGGGTTTAGTCGGGGTCTTTCCGAGCAGTACTTC. This translates into CASSGFSRGLSEQYF.

This chain links TRBV6-6 with TRBJ1-3; 10 bases line up with TRBD1. The germline gives CDR1 MNHNY, CDR2 SVGAGI (reference sequence). The V and J ends lost 4 bases and 6 bases, in that order; junction bases with no gene match: 6. This CDR3 is 15 amino acids long. The CDR3: CASSSLGQGTNTIYF. As DNA, the CDR3 is TGTGCCAGCAGTTCTTTGGGACAGGGGACAAACACCATATATTTT.

The rearrangement joins TRBV28 to TRBJ1-5, with D possibly TRBD1 on 6 matching bases. CDR1 and CDR2 from the germline V gene are MDHEN and SYDVKM. Deletions cut 2 bases from V and 8 bases from J, with 16 bases between. This CDR3 region has 15 residues. This CDR3 reads CASSLPQGRNEPQHF. The DNA of the CDR3 is TGTGCCAGCAGTTTACCTCAGGGGCGTAACGAGCCCCAGCATTTT.

The rearrangement links TRBV7-3 to TRBJ2-7, with 7 positions matching TRBD2. The ends lost 1 base at V and 6 bases at J; junction bases unmatched: 9. The CDR3 is 15 residues long. Germline V lookup: CDR1 SGHTA, CDR2 FQGTGA. The CDR3 sequence is CASSLIGGRTGEQYF. The CDR3 DNA sequence: TGTGCCAGCAGCTTAATAGGCGGGAGAACGGGCGAGCAGTACTTC.

The chain employs TRBV19 and TRBJ1-4; the D gene is possibly TRBD1 (5 bases). Germline V gives CDR1 LNHDA, CDR2 SQIVND (reference sequence). The CDR3 is made up of 15 amino acids. The V gene lost 10 bases and the J gene lost 3 bases, with 18 bases spanning the gap. CDR3 sequence reads: CATRSQGSANEKLFF. DNA for the CDR3: TGTGCCACTCGCTCGCAGGGTAGTGCTAATGAAAAACTGTTTTTT.

The CDR3 here is CASSIGRGLYEQYF. The CDR3 DNA reads TGTGCCAGTAGTATTGGTAGGGGGCTCTACGAGCAGTACTTC. This rearrangement joins TRBV19 to TRBJ2-7; TRBD1 aligns across 7 bases. The CDR3 runs 14 residues. Germline CDR1 is LNHDA and CDR2 is SQIVND (reference sequence). V lost 3 bases to trimming and J lost 3 bases; unmatched junction nucleotides: 5. Full variable domain (remainder filled in from reference TRBV19 and TRBJ2-7): DGGITQSPKYLFRKEGQNVTLSCEQNLNHDAMYWYRQDPGQGLRLIYYSQIVNDFQKGDIAEGYSVSREKKESFPLTVTSAQKNPTAFYLCASSIGRGLYEQYFGPGTRLTVT.

V usage is TRBV9 and J usage is TRBJ1-1; the D gene is possibly TRBD1 (5 bases). The germline CDR1 and CDR2 sequences are SGDLS and YYNGEE. Trimming took 1 base from V and 4 from J, leaving 11 bases between them. This CDR3 region has 14 residues. The DNA for the CDR3 is TGTGCCAGCAGCGTAATTCCCGGGGGCACTGAAGCTTTCTTT. Translating it yields CASSVIPGGTEAFF.

The V call is TRBV10-3, the J call TRBJ1-1, with 9 nucleotides matching TRBD1. The germline gives CDR1 ENHRY, CDR2 SYGVKD. CDR3 length: 17 residues. V shed 6 bases, J shed 1 base, and the junction held 12 bases outside the gene matches. The CDR3 nucleotides are TGTGCCATCAGACCACAGGGGGCAAGGTCTGGGAACACTGAAGCTTTCTTT. Translating gives CAIRPQGARSGNTEAFF.

This clone was detected only a few times. The chain is built from TRBV5-1 and TRBJ2-7, with 13 bases lining up with TRBD2. The CDR3 extends over 16 amino acids. V shed 4 bases, J shed 2 bases, and the junction held 6 bases outside the gene matches. CDR1 and CDR2 from the germline V gene are SGHRS and YFSETQ. The CDR3 loop reads CASSPRTSGGTYEQYF. The CDR3 bases are TGCGCCAGCAGCCCCCGGACTAGCGGGGGTACCTACGAGCAGTACTTC.

V usage is TRBV5-6 and J usage is TRBJ1-2; 9 bases align to TRBD1. V trimming: 5 bases; J trimming: 4 bases; junction bases outside the gene matches: 6. CDR1 and CDR2 from the germline V gene are SGHDT and YYEEEE. The CDR3 extends over 14 amino acids. The CDR3 sequence: CASRRQGGTYGYTF. DNA of the CDR3: TGTGCCAGCAGGCGACAGGGGGGGACCTATGGCTACACCTTC.

Regarding this clone: Germline is not matched at one junction end, which may reflect a read error. The chain uses TRBV25-1 and TRBJ2-6; D may be TRBD1 (5 bases). This CDR3 spans 13 amino acids. Germline V gives CDR1 MGHDK, CDR2 SYGVNS. The CDR3 region has the DNA TGTGCCGCAGGGAACTCTGGGGCCAACGTCCCGACTTTC. Translating it yields CAAGNSGANVPTF.